This T cell receptor beta chain was sequenced for a study of Ad26.COV2.S vaccination and SARS-CoV-2 variants. General study results and limits: Vaccine and placebo recipients had similar non-spike TCR breadth.

Sequencing was performed with immunoSEQ multiplex PCR; in TCRdb, only in-frame clones are kept and a portion is missing. The sample yields more than 120,000 clones, more than 80% seen once. The germline gives CDR1 LGHNA, CDR2 YSLEER. The germline V and J ends were trimmed by 4 bases and 7 bases, with 11 bases remaining between them. The CDR3 is 13 amino acids. For this clone: Its specificity is unknown.

This clonotype was sampled from a human donor who had recovered from COVID-19. The chain carries TRBV4-3 and TRBJ1-5; D gene unclear. Sequenced material: peripheral blood, taken after recovery from COVID-19. As DNA, the CDR3 is TGCGCCAGCAGCCTTGGTCCAGACCAGCCCCAGCATTTT. Amino acids: CASSLGPDQPQHF.